This T cell receptor (beta chain) is from a study of cytomegalovirus exposure and HLA in healthy donors. V lost 3 bases and J 8 bases, leaving 17 bases between the germline ends. The CDR3 is 14 amino acids. Germline CDR1 is SGDLS and CDR2 is YYNGEE. Primers included in the PCR were 60 Vbeta and 13 Jbeta primers. Assay: immunoSEQ multiplex PCR; the TCRdb copy retains only in-frame clones and omits some. The sample lists approximately 290,000 clones; about 80% were seen once. This clone occurred a few times. The receptor's source is a girl under 10 years old in good health and CMV-seronegative. The chain links TRBV9 to TRBJ1-2; TRBD1 might be the D (5 bases). Material for sequencing was PBMCs. CDR3 nucleotide sequence: TGTGCCAGCAGCGCCCAGCGGAGGGGTAGCGGCTACACCTTC. It specifies CASSAQRRGSGYTF.